The source of this TCR beta chain is a study of identical twins. Study conclusions and caveats: Cord blood's abundant beta clonotypes had fewer insertions, unlike memory repertoires. Twins' surplus sharing was weaker for beta out-of-frame sequences.

There are a few counts of this clonotype. What it recognizes is unknown. In TCRdb, the 5' RACE reads were re-called with MiXCR into one record per CDR3 protein. The sample lists 350,000 or so distinct CDR3 sequences; roughly 9% were seen once. The CDR3 runs to 17 residues. Per germline, CDR1 SGHDT and CDR2 YYEEEE. V was pared by 0 bases and J by 2 bases, with 7 bases of the junction left unmatched. The gene calls are TRBV5-6 and TRBJ2-1; TRBD1 agrees at 8 bases. The TCR sequence derives from a woman aged 50 to 60 in good health. Sequencing was carried out using naive T cells sorted from blood. CDR3 coding DNA: TGTGCCAGCAGCTTGGGATCAGGGGGCCGTACCTACAATGAGCAGTTCTTC. Protein product: CASSLGSGGRTYNEQFF.